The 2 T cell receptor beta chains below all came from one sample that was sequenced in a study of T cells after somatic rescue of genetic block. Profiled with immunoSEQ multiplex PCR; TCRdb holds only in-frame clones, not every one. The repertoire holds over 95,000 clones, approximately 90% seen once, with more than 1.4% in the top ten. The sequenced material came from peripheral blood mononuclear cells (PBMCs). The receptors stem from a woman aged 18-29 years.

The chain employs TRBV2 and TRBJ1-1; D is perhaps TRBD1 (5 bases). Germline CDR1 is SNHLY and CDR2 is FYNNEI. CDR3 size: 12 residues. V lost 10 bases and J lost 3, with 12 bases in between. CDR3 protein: CATLGGDTEAFF. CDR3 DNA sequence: TGTGCCACCCTGGGAGGGGACACTGAAGCTTTCTTT. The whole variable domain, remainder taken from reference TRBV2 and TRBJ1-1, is EPEVTQTPSHQVTQMGQEVILRCVPISNHLYFYWYRQILGQKVEFLVSFYNNEISEKSEIFDDQFSVERPDGSNFTLKIRSTKLEDSAMYFCATLGGDTEAFFGQGTRLTVV.

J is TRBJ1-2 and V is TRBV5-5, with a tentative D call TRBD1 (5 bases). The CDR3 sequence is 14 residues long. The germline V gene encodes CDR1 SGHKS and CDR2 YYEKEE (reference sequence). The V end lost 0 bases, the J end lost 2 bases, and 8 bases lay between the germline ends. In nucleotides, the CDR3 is TGTGCCAGCAGCTTGGATTCAGGGAACTATGGCTACACCTTC. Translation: CASSLDSGNYGYTF. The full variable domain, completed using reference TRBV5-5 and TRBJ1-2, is DAGVTQSPTHLIKTRGQQVTLRCSPISGHKSVSWYQQVLGQGPQFIFQYYEKEERGRGNFPDRFSARQFPNYSSELNVNALLLGDSALYLCASSLDSGNYGYTFGSGTRLTVV.